Listed below are T cell receptor beta chains from one sample, sequenced in a study of T cells in Graves' hyperthyroidism and ophthalmopathy. In TCRdb, the multiplex PCR reads were re-called with MiXCR into one record per CDR3 protein. The repertoire holds around 300,000 distinct CDR3 sequences, with roughly 13% as singletons. The sequencing input was blood. Receptors were obtained from a woman aged 35 to 49 with Graves' hyperthyroidism. The conserved cysteine and the conserved F or W are not part of the CDR3 here. D genes are given only for firm matches.

CDR3	J	D	V
ASMVGGNTDTQY	TRBJ2-3	NA	TRBV6-1
ASSDLGLGEKLF	TRBJ1-4	NA	TRBV25-1
ASSPGVEETQY	TRBJ2-5	NA	TRBV3-1
ASSPSDRVNGYT	TRBJ1-2	TRBD1	TRBV28
ASSYWGGSGTEAF	TRBJ1-1	NA	TRBV6-1
ASDLGLGSQPQH	TRBJ1-5	NA	TRBV2
ASSYRQGRTEAF	TRBJ1-1	TRBD1	TRBV5-8
ANSRGTGLYEQY	TRBJ2-7	NA	TRBV7-6
ASSLPGGQGSNQSQH	TRBJ1-5	TRBD1	TRBV28
ASSLARLQIPHNEQF	TRBJ2-1	NA	TRBV12-3/TRBV12-4
ASSLRQALTNEKLF	TRBJ1-4	NA	TRBV28
ASSWTQHRYT	TRBJ1-2	NA	TRBV28
ASSIGGYTEAF	TRBJ1-1	NA	TRBV27
ASSALGNYGYT	TRBJ1-2	NA	TRBV9
ASSIDSNKF	TRBJ2-1	NA	TRBV10-1
ASSPGGGWYNEQY	TRBJ2-7	TRBD2	TRBV7-2
SARPVTGYSTDTQY	TRBJ2-3	NA	TRBV20-1
ASSITSGIDEQF	TRBJ2-1	TRBD2	TRBV19
SATGGGTEAF	TRBJ1-1	NA	TRBV20-1
ASGYKAFGVSYNEQF	TRBJ2-1	NA	TRBV12-5
SASDQGGGTYNEQF	TRBJ2-1	NA	TRBV20-1
ASSLLRGSEAF	TRBJ1-1	NA	TRBV27
ASSLDPLRGAPLH	TRBJ1-6	NA	TRBV5-1
ASSYSTGARLYNEQF	TRBJ2-1	NA	TRBV6-5
ASSLARVNEKLF	TRBJ1-4	NA	TRBV7-9
ASSLGSTGTVRYT	TRBJ1-2	NA	TRBV7-9
ATQPGGVAGNTGELF	TRBJ2-2	TRBD2	TRBV11-1
ASSDYYEQY	TRBJ2-7	NA	TRBV2
ASSSYGGTDTQY	TRBJ2-3	NA	TRBV7-6
ASSADRHEKLF	TRBJ1-4	NA	TRBV7-8
ASSLAGSLNNEQF	TRBJ2-1	NA	TRBV11-2
ASSQYSGRAGTDTQY	TRBJ2-3	TRBD2	TRBV3-1
SVGAAFQETQY	TRBJ2-5	NA	TRBV29-1
SVTGATNEKLF	TRBJ1-4	TRBD1	TRBV29-1
ASSLGLAGVENIQY	TRBJ2-4	TRBD2	TRBV12-3/TRBV12-4
ASSEDMGSGNTIY	TRBJ1-3	NA	TRBV2
SARVQGTYNEQF	TRBJ2-1	NA	TRBV20-1
ASSPRPAEAF	TRBJ1-1	NA	TRBV19
ASSQEGAGLQPQH	TRBJ1-5	NA	TRBV3-1
ASSLVLDEQF	TRBJ2-1	NA	TRBV11-2
ASSFLVNTEAF	TRBJ1-1	NA	TRBV5-5
AWSGNYNTGELF	TRBJ2-2	NA	TRBV30
ASSEAGGLLAQY	TRBJ2-7	TRBD1	TRBV6-1
ASRHGQGSMNTEAF	TRBJ1-1	TRBD1	TRBV6-1
ASSTSRAAGNTDTQY	TRBJ2-3	NA	TRBV14
ASSYDGGLAGGLVYNEQF	TRBJ2-1	TRBD2	TRBV6-5
ASSSLRGSGEAF	TRBJ1-1	NA	TRBV12-3/TRBV12-4
ASSLARDGGKLF	TRBJ1-4	NA	TRBV7-9
ASRGIGLSNQPQH	TRBJ1-5	NA	TRBV27
ASSTAAWTNGEAF	TRBJ1-1	NA	TRBV19